This T cell receptor (beta chain) is from a study of T cell changes during pregnancy in multiple sclerosis. Libraries were prepared by immunoSEQ multiplex PCR; TCRdb keeps only in-frame clonotypes and omits some of them. The sample lists approximately 36,000 clones, 93% occurring once. Per germline, CDR1 SGHNT and CDR2 YYREEE (reference sequence). Deletions cut 3 bases from V and 0 bases from J, with 10 bases between. The CDR3 runs to 15 residues. Source: CD4+ T cells from peripheral blood mononuclear cells, taken in the first trimester of pregnancy. The V call is TRBV5-4, the J call TRBJ2-1; D may be TRBD2 (6 bases). This receptor was obtained from a female donor with multiple sclerosis, enrolled in a pregnancy study. The CDR3 DNA follows: TGTGCCAGCAGCTCAGCGGGCCCCTCCTACAATGAGCAGTTCTTC. Amino acid sequence: CASSSAGPSYNEQFF.